A single sample gave rise to the 3 T cell receptor beta chains below, sequenced in a study of cytomegalovirus exposure and HLA in healthy donors. Sequenced by immunoSEQ multiplex PCR; TCRdb stores in-frame clones only, minus some. Among about 270,000 clones listed, 80% to 90% were seen once. Sample: PBMCs. The receptors shown here come from a woman in her late teens or twenties in good health and CMV-seronegative.

J is TRBJ1-5 and V is TRBV19; TRBD1 aligns across 10 bases. This CDR3 contains 18 residues. The germline gives CDR1 LNHDA, CDR2 SQIVND (reference sequence). V trimming: 2 bases; J trimming: 2 bases; junction bases outside the gene matches: 9. The CDR3 bases are TGTGCCAGTAGTATACGGGTGGACAGGGGGGCTGGCAATCAGCCCCAGCATTTT. It is translated as CASSIRVDRGAGNQPQHF.

This chain uses TRBV6-1 with TRBJ1-2, with 7 bases fitting TRBD1. The trim removed 4 bases at V and 7 bases at J, leaving 6 bases unmatched. This CDR3 spans 13 amino acids. Germline V gives CDR1 MNHNS, CDR2 SASEGT. The CDR3 reads CASSVEGGGGYTF. The CDR3 DNA sequence: TGTGCCAGCAGTGTGGAAGGGGGCGGTGGCTACACCTTC.

J is TRBJ2-2 and V is TRBV5-1; D is undetermined. V shed 3 bases and J shed 2 bases, with 8 bases lying between them. Per germline, CDR1 SGHRS and CDR2 YFSETQ. The CDR3 loop spans 14 amino acids. The CDR3, as DNA: TGCGCCAGCAGCTCACCGGTTAACACCGGGGAGCTGTTTTTT. Translated: CASSSPVNTGELFF. Full variable domain (rest looked up from reference TRBV5-1 and TRBJ2-2): KAGVTQTPRYLIKTRGQQVTLSCSPISGHRSVSWYQQTPGQGLQFLFEYFSETQRNKGNFPGRFSGRQFSNSRSEMNVSTLELGDSALYLCASSSPVNTGELFFGEGSRLTVL.